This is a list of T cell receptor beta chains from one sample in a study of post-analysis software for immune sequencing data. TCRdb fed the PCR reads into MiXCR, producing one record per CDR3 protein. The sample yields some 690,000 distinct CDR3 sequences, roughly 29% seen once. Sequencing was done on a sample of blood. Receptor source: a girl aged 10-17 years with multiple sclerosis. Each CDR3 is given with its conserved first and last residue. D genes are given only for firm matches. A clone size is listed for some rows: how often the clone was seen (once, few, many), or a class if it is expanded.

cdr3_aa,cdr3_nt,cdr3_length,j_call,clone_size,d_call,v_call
CASSFGSGQGLAPLHF,TGTGCCAGCAGTTTCGGTTCGGGACAGGGCTTGGCACCCCTCCACTTT,16,TRBJ1-6,once,TRBD1,TRBV28
CASSTRTSGDYNEQFF,TGTGCCAGCTCAACTCGGACTAGCGGGGACTACAATGAGCAGTTCTTC,16,TRBJ2-1,-,TRBD2,TRBV18
CASSPGTGDNQPQHF,TGCGCCAGCAGCCCCGGGACAGGGGACAATCAGCCCCAGCATTTT,15,TRBJ1-5,few,TRBD1,TRBV5-1
CSATLASTDTQYF,TGCAGTGCTACACTAGCGAGCACAGATACGCAGTATTTT,13,TRBJ2-3,-,TRBD2,TRBV20-1
CSARDRVGYNERFF,TGCAGTGCTAGAGATCGCGTCGGGTACAATGAGCGGTTCTTC,14,TRBJ2-1,-,-,TRBV20-1
CASSGSVNSPLHF,TGTGCCAGCAGCGGATCAGTTAATTCACCCCTCCACTTT,13,TRBJ1-6,few,-,TRBV7-9
CASSYSWTDTQYF,TGTGCCAGCAGTTACAGCTGGACAGATACGCAGTATTTT,13,TRBJ2-3,-,-,TRBV6-2/TRBV6-3
CASSQDERSGPHGYTF,TGCGCCAGCAGCCAAGATGAAAGATCGGGACCACATGGCTACACCTTC,16,TRBJ1-2,-,-,TRBV4-1
CSVEKGNYGYTF,TGCAGCGTTGAGAAGGGAAACTATGGCTACACCTTC,12,TRBJ1-2,-,-,TRBV29-1
CASSATTGTLGELFF,TGCGCCAGCAGTGCGACGACAGGGACTCTTGGGGAGCTGTTTTTT,15,TRBJ2-2,-,-,TRBV5-1
CASSLGQGPEKLFF,TGTGCCAGCAGCTTGGGACAGGGGCCTGAAAAACTGTTTTTT,14,TRBJ1-4,-,TRBD1,TRBV7-9